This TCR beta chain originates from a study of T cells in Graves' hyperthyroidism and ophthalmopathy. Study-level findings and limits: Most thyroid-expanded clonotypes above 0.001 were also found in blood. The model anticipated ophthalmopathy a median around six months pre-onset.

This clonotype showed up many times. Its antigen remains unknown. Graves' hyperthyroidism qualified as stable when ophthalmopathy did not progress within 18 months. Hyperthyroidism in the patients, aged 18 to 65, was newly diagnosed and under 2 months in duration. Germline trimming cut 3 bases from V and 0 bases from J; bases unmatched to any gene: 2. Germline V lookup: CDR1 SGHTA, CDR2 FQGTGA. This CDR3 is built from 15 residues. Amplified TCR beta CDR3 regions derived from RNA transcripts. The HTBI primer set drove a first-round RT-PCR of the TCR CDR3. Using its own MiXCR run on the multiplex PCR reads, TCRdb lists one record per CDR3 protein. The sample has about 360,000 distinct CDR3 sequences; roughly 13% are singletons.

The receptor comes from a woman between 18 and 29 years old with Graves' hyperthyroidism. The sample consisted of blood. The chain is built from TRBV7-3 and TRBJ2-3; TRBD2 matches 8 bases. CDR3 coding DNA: TGTGCCAGCAGCTTTTCGGGAGGGAGCACAGATACGCAGTATTTT. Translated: CASSFSGGSTDTQYF.